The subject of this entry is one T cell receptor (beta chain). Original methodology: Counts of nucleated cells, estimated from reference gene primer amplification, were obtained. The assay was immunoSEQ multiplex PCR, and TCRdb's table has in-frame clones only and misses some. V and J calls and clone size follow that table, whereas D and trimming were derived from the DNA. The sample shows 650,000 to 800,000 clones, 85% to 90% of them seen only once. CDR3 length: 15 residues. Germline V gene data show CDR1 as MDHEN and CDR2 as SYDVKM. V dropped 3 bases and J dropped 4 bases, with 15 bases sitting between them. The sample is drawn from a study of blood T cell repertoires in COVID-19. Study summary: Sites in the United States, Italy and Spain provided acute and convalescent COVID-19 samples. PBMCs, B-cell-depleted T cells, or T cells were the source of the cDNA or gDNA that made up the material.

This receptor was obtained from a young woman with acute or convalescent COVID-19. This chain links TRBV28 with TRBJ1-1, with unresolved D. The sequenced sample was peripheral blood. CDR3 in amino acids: CASSLWNSIATEAFF. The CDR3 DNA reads TGTGCCAGCAGTTTGTGGAACTCAATAGCCACTGAAGCTTTCTTT. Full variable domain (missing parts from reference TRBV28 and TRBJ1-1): DVKVTQSSRYLVKRTGEKVFLECVQDMDHENMFWYRQDPGLGLRLIYFSYDVKMKEKGDIPEGYSVSREKKERFSLILESASTNQTSMYLCASSLWNSIATEAFFGQGTRLTVV.